The 31 T cell receptor beta chains reported below all come from one sample, sequenced in a study of cytomegalovirus exposure and HLA in healthy donors. Use of 60 Vbeta and 13 Jbeta primers characterized the PCR. TCRdb's table, derived via immunoSEQ multiplex PCR, lists solely in-frame clones and lacks some. The data contain over 85,000 clones, around 79% of them seen just once; the ten biggest clones take up roughly 1.2%. The specimen sequenced was PBMCs. These receptor sequences come from a young woman in good health and CMV-seronegative.

The chain recombines TRBV4-1 with TRBJ2-1, with 10 bases that match TRBD2. CDR3 length equals 19 residues. With V trimmed by 2 bases and J by 5 bases, 15 bases remained unmatched. CDR1 and CDR2 (germline): MGHRA, YSYEKL. The CDR3 here is CASSQQTSWGLARNNEQFF. The CDR3 DNA is TGCGCCAGCAGCCAACAGACGAGCTGGGGACTAGCGCGTAACAATGAGCAGTTCTTC.

J is TRBJ2-2 and V is TRBV12-5; D is perhaps TRBD2 (6 bases). Germline CDR1 and CDR2: LGHNT and FRNRAP. Trimming cost V 0 bases and J 6 bases, with 14 bases left between them. This CDR3 comprises 16 residues. CDR3 bases: TGTGCTAGTGGTTTGGTACTCGCGGGGTCACCCGGGGAGCTGTTTTTT. Protein: CASGLVLAGSPGELFF.

The V and J genes are TRBV5-1 and TRBJ1-3; D possibly corresponds to TRBD1 (6 bases). This CDR3 spans 16 amino acids. The germline V and J ends were trimmed by 0 bases and 2 bases, with 12 bases remaining between them. Germline CDR1 SGHRS, CDR2 YFSETQ. Here the CDR3 reads CASSLGAGAPGNTIYF. The CDR3 DNA reads TGCGCCAGCAGCTTGGGTGCAGGGGCCCCTGGAAACACCATATATTTT.

The V call is TRBV30, the J call TRBJ2-7; 9 bases agree with TRBD1. Trimming at V came to 2 bases and at J to 8 bases, leaving 13 bases not matched to a gene. In germline, CDR1 is GTSNPN, CDR2 SVGIG (reference sequence). The CDR3 is 15 residues long. The CDR3 spells CAWSIGQGSLAKQYF. The CDR3 DNA follows: TGTGCCTGGAGTATTGGACAGGGGTCCTTAGCGAAGCAGTACTTC.

The J gene is TRBJ1-3, the V gene TRBV6-4; D unclear. Germline values: CDR1 MRHNA, CDR2 SNTAGT. V was clipped by 6 bases and J by 0 bases, with 9 bases between them. The CDR3 totals 14 residues. The CDR3 reads CASSSVDSGNTIYF. In DNA, the CDR3 is TGTGCCAGCAGCTCAGTCGACTCTGGAAACACCATATATTTT.

The chain uses TRBV29-1 and TRBJ1-1, with D tentatively TRBD1 (6 bases). V was pared by 5 bases and J by 9 bases, with 13 bases between. The CDR3 runs to 11 residues. Germline CDR1 SQVTM, CDR2 ANQGSEA. DNA for the CDR3: TGCAGCGTTCCGGGGGGGGCGCAAGCTTTCTTT. Translated: CSVPGGAQAFF.

This chain connects TRBV20-1 to TRBJ2-1; D unresolved. This CDR3 contains 10 residues. Germline CDR1 reads DFQATT; CDR2 reads SNEGSKA (reference sequence). V was trimmed by 4 bases and J by 9 bases, leaving 7 bases between them. CDR3 nucleotide sequence: TGCAGTGCTACGGTGCGTGAGCAGTTCTTC. Translated: CSATVREQFF.

This rearrangement joins TRBV30 to TRBJ1-1; D remains unclear. Trimming pared 1 base from V and 1 base from J, leaving 10 bases between. The CDR3 totals 14 residues. Germline V gene data show CDR1 as GTSNPN and CDR2 as SVGIG (reference sequence). For the CDR3, the DNA is TGTGCCTGGAGTGAACTGTGGAGGAACACTGAAGCTTTCTTT. It encodes CAWSELWRNTEAFF.

This sequence joins TRBV30 and TRBJ2-7, with 7 positions matching TRBD1. This CDR3 region has 13 residues. The V gene end was trimmed by 3 bases and the J gene end by 2 bases; junction bases not matched to a gene: 4. CDR1 is GTSNPN and CDR2 is SVGIG in the germline V gene (reference sequence). The CDR3 here is CAWSQGVTYEQYF. The CDR3 DNA is TGTGCCTGGAGCCAGGGGGTCACCTACGAGCAGTACTTC.

The J gene is TRBJ2-1, the V gene TRBV4-1; TRBD2 matches 12 bases. CDR1 is MGHRA, CDR2 YSYEKL, per germline. After removal of 3 bases from V and 8 bases from J, the junction contained 5 bases not matched to a gene. The CDR3 consists of 15 residues. CDR3 DNA: TGCGCCAGCAGCCACCTAGCGGGGGGGAACGATGAGCAGTTCTTC. Translated, it gives CASSHLAGGNDEQFF.

The rearrangement joins TRBV15 to TRBJ2-2; 12 bases map to TRBD2. The junction had 1 base not matched to a gene; V was cut back by 2 bases and J by 3 bases. CDR1 LNHNV and CDR2 YYDKDF come from the germline V gene (reference sequence). The CDR3 loop spans 16 amino acids. This CDR3 reads CATSRRLAGDTGELFF. The DNA for the CDR3 is TGTGCCACCAGCAGACGACTAGCGGGAGACACCGGGGAGCTGTTTTTT.

The CDR3 loop reads CAISVGLAKNIQYF. The CDR3 DNA sequence: TGTGCCATCAGTGTGGGACTAGCCAAAAACATTCAGTACTTC. The chain has TRBV10-3 and TRBJ2-4, with D possibly being TRBD2 (6 bases). Germline lookup yields CDR1 ENHRY and CDR2 SYGVKD. Trimming stripped 4 bases from V and 0 bases from J, with 7 bases between. This CDR3 spans 14 amino acids.

V is TRBV10-3 and J is TRBJ2-5; 10 bases map to TRBD2. Germline CDR1 and CDR2: ENHRY and SYGVKD. V dropped 8 bases and J dropped 5; count of bases not matched to a gene: 5. The CDR3 has 13 amino acids. Here the CDR3 reads CAIASGSQETQYF. In nucleotides, the CDR3 is TGTGCCATCGCTAGCGGGAGCCAGGAGACCCAGTACTTC.

The chain joins TRBV5-1 to TRBJ1-1, with 7 positions matching TRBD1. Germline CDR1 reads SGHRS; CDR2 reads YFSETQ. With V trimmed by 2 bases and J by 4 bases, 5 bases remained unmatched. The CDR3 has 14 amino acids. CDR3 nucleotides: TGCGCCAGCAGCTTAAACCGGGACAGCACTGAAGCTTTCTTT. The encoded protein is CASSLNRDSTEAFF.

The chain is built from TRBV13 and TRBJ1-2; 9 bases match TRBD1. This CDR3 spans 15 amino acids. V trimming: 5 bases; J trimming: 5 bases; junction bases outside the gene matches: 9. The germline V gene has CDR1 PRHDT and CDR2 FYEKMQ (reference sequence). In nucleotides, the CDR3 is TGTGCCAGCAGCCTTGGACAGGGGCCGGGGTATGGCTACACCTTC. Translated, it gives CASSLGQGPGYGYTF.

J is TRBJ1-5 and V is TRBV19; possibly TRBD1 for D (6 bases). CDR3 length equals 12 residues. Trimming left V 7 bases short and J 4 bases short, with 8 bases between. In germline, CDR1 is LNHDA, CDR2 SQIVND (reference sequence). CDR3 protein: CASKGGNQPQHF. CDR3 bases: TGTGCCAGTAAGGGGGGGAATCAGCCCCAGCATTTT. The full variable domain, rest sourced from reference TRBV19 and TRBJ1-5, is DGGITQSPKYLFRKEGQNVTLSCEQNLNHDAMYWYRQDPGQGLRLIYYSQIVNDFQKGDIAEGYSVSREKKESFPLTVTSAQKNPTAFYLCASKGGNQPQHFGDGTRLSIL.

V is TRBV5-5 and J is TRBJ2-7; 7 bases map to TRBD1. V was pared by 4 bases and J by 5 bases, with 6 bases of the junction left unmatched. The CDR3 is 13 residues long. Germline V CDR1 and CDR2: SGHKS, YYEKEE (reference sequence). In nucleotides, the CDR3 is TGTGCCAGCAGCCAACAGGGGCGCAACGAGCAGTACTTC. It codes for CASSQQGRNEQYF.

A note on this clone: As the CDR3 is not closed by the conserved phenylalanine or tryptophan, this likely results from a read error. The chain carries TRBV7-2 and TRBJ2-3, with D tentatively TRBD2 (5 bases). Trimming cost V 3 bases and J 3 bases, with 10 bases left between them. This CDR3 is 14 amino acids long. Germline-derived CDR1 and CDR2 are SGHTA and FQGNSA. The CDR3 here is CASSLGAPTDTQYV. CDR3 DNA: TGTGCCAGCAGCTTGGGAGCTCCAACAGATACGCAGTATGTT.

V gene TRBV9 combines with J gene TRBJ2-1; 7 bases agree with TRBD1. V lost 0 bases and J lost 6; bases outside the gene matches: 9. Germline lookup yields CDR1 SGDLS and CDR2 YYNGEE. CDR3 length: 16 amino acids. The CDR3 coding sequence is TGTGCCAGCAGCGTAGACCTAGAGGGGGCCCTCAATGAGCAGTTCTTC. As protein: CASSVDLEGALNEQFF.

V usage is TRBV4-3 and J usage is TRBJ2-3, with a tentative D call TRBD1 (6 bases). The CDR3 contains 15 residues. V was shortened by 1 base and J by 2 bases, with 10 bases between the two germline ends. Germline V gives CDR1 LGHNA, CDR2 YSLEER. CDR3 coding DNA: TGCGCCAGCAGCCAAGCCTTGGGGGCCACAGATACGCAGTATTTT. Protein: CASSQALGATDTQYF.

This chain connects TRBV19 to TRBJ2-4; no definite D call. The V gene's germline CDR1 is LNHDA and CDR2 SQIVND (reference sequence). The CDR3 length is 14 residues. The germline V and J ends were trimmed by 0 bases and 11 bases, with 14 bases remaining between them. CDR3: CASSIDASSKVQYF. The CDR3 DNA is TGTGCCAGTAGTATAGATGCTTCTAGTAAAGTTCAGTACTTC.

The V and J genes are TRBV6-6 and TRBJ2-3; 9 positions agree with TRBD2. V was pared by 4 bases and J by 4 bases, with 9 bases of the junction left unmatched. The CDR3 sequence is 16 residues long. CDR1 MNHNY and CDR2 SVGAGI come from the germline V gene (reference sequence). As DNA, the CDR3 is TGTGCCAGCAGTTTCTTCTGGACTAGCGCGTCAGATACGCAGTATTTT. Encoded protein: CASSFFWTSASDTQYF.

This chain connects TRBV2 to TRBJ2-7, with TRBD2 matching 9 bases. The CDR3 length is 12 residues. CDR1 and CDR2 from the germline V gene are SNHLY and FYNNEI. DNA of the CDR3: TGTGATACCGGGACTAGCATCTACGAGCAGTACTTC. It translates to CDTGTSIYEQYF.

In its sample, this clone was seen a few times. This sequence joins TRBV12-2 and TRBJ2-1; TRBD2 is the table's D call, not checked against the DNA. TRBV12-2 is a known pseudogene. There are 17 residues in the CDR3. The chain's CDR3 is CASRFGLAGERRDEQFF. The CDR3 DNA reads TGTGCAAGTCGCTTCGGACTAGCGGGAGAAAGGAGGGATGAGCAGTTCTTC.

The chain uses TRBV7-2 and TRBJ1-2; 7 positions agree with TRBD1. This CDR3 spans 17 amino acids. Germline CDR1 reads SGHTA; CDR2 reads FQGNSA. V was pared by 4 bases and J by 0 bases, with 11 bases of the junction left unmatched. In nucleotides, the CDR3 is TGTGCCAGCAGCTCCAGGACAGGATTCCTTGCTAACTATGGCTACACCTTC. Amino acid sequence: CASSSRTGFLANYGYTF.

The rearrangement uses TRBV4-2 and TRBJ2-2; tentative D call: TRBD1 (6 bases). CDR1 and CDR2 (germline): LGHNA, YNFKEQ. Trimming pared 4 bases from V and 1 base from J, leaving 10 bases between. The CDR3 has 15 residues. CDR3 in amino acids: CASSPGHLNTGELFF. As DNA, the CDR3 is TGTGCCAGCAGCCCGGGACATCTGAACACCGGGGAGCTGTTTTTT.

Points on this clone: At the DNA level, this CDR3 is encoded by other sequences in the same sample as well. The chain has TRBV7-8 and TRBJ1-6, with TRBD1 matching over 7 bases. The CDR3 has 18 residues. Unmatched junction bases numbered 5, after V lost 0 bases and J lost 0 bases. Germline values: CDR1 SGHVS, CDR2 FQNEAQ. CDR3 residues: CASSLARQGSSYNSPLHF. Written as DNA, the CDR3 is TGTGCCAGCAGCTTAGCGAGACAGGGAAGCTCCTATAATTCACCCCTCCACTTT. Full variable domain (remainder filled in from reference TRBV7-8 and TRBJ1-6): GAGVSQSPRYKVAKRGQDVALRCDPISGHVSLFWYQQALGQGPEFLTYFQNEAQLDKSGLPSDRFFAERPEGSVSTLKIQRTQQEDSAVYLCASSLARQGSSYNSPLHFGNGTRLTVT.

A note on this clone: The same CDR3 also results from other DNA sequences found in this sample. The chain couples TRBV4-3 to TRBJ2-3, with 9 bases matching TRBD1. The ends lost 3 bases at V and 5 bases at J; junction bases unmatched: 9. This CDR3 is built from 16 residues. Germline CDR1 and CDR2: LGHNA and YSLEER. The DNA for the CDR3 is TGCGCCAGCAGCCACGCAGGGGGACAGGGTGTAGATACGCAGTATTTT. Translation gives CASSHAGGQGVDTQYF.

This rearrangement joins TRBV11-2 to TRBJ1-4; D perhaps matches TRBD1 (5 bases). The germline V gene has CDR1 SGHAT and CDR2 FQNNGV. Trimming took 9 bases from V and 5 from J, leaving 13 bases between them. The CDR3 consists of 13 residues. The CDR3 DNA sequence: TGTGCCAGTACGAGACAGAACAATGAAAAACTGTTTTTT. Translating it yields CASTRQNNEKLFF.

The chain recombines TRBV7-2 with TRBJ2-5, with D possibly being TRBD1 (5 bases). The V gene's germline CDR1 is SGHTA and CDR2 FQGNSA. The CDR3 spans 19 residues. Trimming pared 2 bases from V and 2 bases from J, leaving 24 bases between. This chain's CDR3 is CASSLRGQGARAPQETQYF. CDR3 DNA sequence: TGTGCCAGCAGCTTAAGGGGCCAAGGAGCCAGGGCCCCACAAGAGACCCAGTACTTC.

The genes are TRBV5-8 and TRBJ2-1; 8 bases are shared with TRBD1. This CDR3 has 16 residues. Germline V lookup: CDR1 SGHTS, CDR2 YDEGEE. V lost 0 bases, J lost 7 bases, and 9 bases stayed unmatched. CDR3 loop: CASSLVIGQGLNEQFF. Written as DNA, the CDR3 is TGTGCCAGCAGCTTGGTTATTGGACAGGGCTTGAATGAGCAGTTCTTC.